The 23 T cell receptor beta chains given below trace back to one sample, sequenced in a study of regulatory T cells in long-lasting Graves disease. The time point was: persistent/refractory GD, antithyroid drugs over 5 years with positive TRAb. Scientists built the TCR library using RNA that was extracted from PBMCs. In building TCR beta libraries, iRepertoire HTBI primers were used together with Arm-PCR of CDR3 regions. One entry per CDR3 protein, called by TCRdb with MiXCR from the multiplex PCR reads. The sample lists 400,000 or so distinct CDR3 sequences, about 25% occurring once. The specimen comprised peripheral blood mononuclear cells (PBMCs), sampled when the disease was refractory, from a patient treated with antithyroid drugs. These receptors were obtained from a female donor with Graves disease.

A few counts support this clonotype. The V gene is TRBV14, the J gene TRBJ2-7, with 8 positions matching TRBD1. Germline values: CDR1 SGHDN, CDR2 FVKESK. The J segment lost 2 bases and the V segment lost 5 bases, leaving 5 bases of the junction unmatched. The CDR3 length is 14 residues. The CDR3 protein is CASSTSGGPYEQYF. The CDR3 DNA reads TGTGCCAGCAGCACCTCAGGGGGCCCCTACGAGCAGTACTTC.

The V gene is TRBV5-1, the J gene TRBJ2-5; 7 positions agree with TRBD2. After removal of 4 bases from V and 4 bases from J, the junction contained 4 bases not matched to a gene. The CDR3 spans 13 residues. CDR1 is SGHRS, CDR2 YFSETQ, per germline. CDR3 in DNA: TGCGCCAGCAGCCCTAGCGGCTCAGAGACCCAGTACTTC. Protein: CASSPSGSETQYF.

This clonotype was detected many times. The chain uses TRBV28 and TRBJ1-2; D perhaps matches TRBD1 (5 bases). CDR3 size: 15 residues. V lost 1 base and J lost 8, with 17 bases in between. Germline CDR1 is MDHEN and CDR2 is SYDVKM. Written as DNA, the CDR3 is TGTGCCAGCAGTTTATTGTCAGGGCCTATTTGGGGCTACACCTTC. It is translated as CASSLLSGPIWGYTF.

This clonotype appeared once. The chain joins TRBV20-1 to TRBJ2-5; TRBD1 matches 9 bases. The CDR3 runs to 14 residues. Trimming cost V 4 bases and J 5 bases; bases outside gene matches: 8. The germline CDR1 and CDR2 sequences are DFQATT and SNEGSKA (reference sequence). CDR3: CSAKRQGGYETQYF. CDR3 DNA sequence: TGCAGTGCTAAACGACAGGGGGGATACGAGACCCAGTACTTC.

This clonotype was observed a few times. Given the absence of the conserved phenylalanine or tryptophan at the CDR3 end, a read error is likely. The V gene is TRBV20-1, the J gene TRBJ1-5; D is unclear. The V end was cut by 4 bases, the J end by 2 bases, with 6 bases between. The CDR3 has 12 residues. From germline, CDR1 is DFQATT and CDR2 SNEGSKA (reference sequence). The CDR3 DNA sequence: TGCAGTGCTAACGAGGGCAATCAGCCCCAGCATCTT. Translation: CSANEGNQPQHL.

This clonotype has ten or more counts. The V gene is TRBV6-1, the J gene TRBJ2-7, with TRBD1 matching over 12 bases. Germline CDR1 is MNHNS and CDR2 is SASEGT. The V segment lost 5 bases and the J segment 5 bases; nucleotides outside the gene matches: 7. This CDR3 has 15 residues. CDR3 region: CASSQPGQGADEQYF. CDR3 in DNA: TGTGCCAGCAGTCAGCCGGGACAGGGGGCCGACGAGCAGTACTTC.

This clonotype was counted ten times or more. The chain is built from TRBV12-3 or TRBV12-4 and TRBJ1-2; D is perhaps TRBD1 (5 bases). The germline V and J ends were trimmed by 6 bases and 4 bases, with 15 bases remaining between them. CDR3 length: 14 residues. The CDR3 sequence: CASSWRQGGYGYTF. The CDR3 DNA reads as TGTGCCAGCAGCTGGCGGCAGGGAGGCTATGGCTACACCTTC.

This chain's CDR3 is CASSLDGFGARGNEQFF. The CDR3, as DNA: TGTGCCAGCAGCTTAGATGGGTTCGGGGCTAGGGGCAATGAGCAGTTCTTC. This rearrangement joins TRBV7-9 to TRBJ2-1; D tentatively fits TRBD1 or TRBD2 (5 bases each). CDR3 length: 17 residues. The germline gives CDR1 SEHNR, CDR2 FQNEAQ (reference sequence). Trimming took 1 base from V and 6 from J, leaving 19 bases between them.

The chain combines TRBV5-1 with TRBJ2-7, with D perhaps given as TRBD1 or TRBD2 (6 bases each). CDR3 length equals 15 residues. V lost 0 bases and J lost 7, with 17 bases in between. CDR1 is SGHRS and CDR2 is YFSETQ in the germline V gene. The CDR3 is CASSLGGGIRSEQYF. Written as DNA, the CDR3 is TGCGCCAGCAGCTTGGGAGGGGGGATCAGATCTGAGCAGTACTTC. The whole variable domain, filled in from reference TRBV5-1 and TRBJ2-7, reads KAGVTQTPRYLIKTRGQQVTLSCSPISGHRSVSWYQQTPGQGLQFLFEYFSETQRNKGNFPGRFSGRQFSNSRSEMNVSTLELGDSALYLCASSLGGGIRSEQYFGPGTRLTVT.

This clonotype was recorded at least ten times. The chain employs TRBV27 and TRBJ2-7; a possible D gene is TRBD2 (5 bases). The V and J ends lost 4 bases and 7 bases respectively, with 14 bases between them. The germline V gene encodes CDR1 MNHEY and CDR2 SMNVEV (reference sequence). There are 13 residues in the CDR3. The CDR3 DNA reads TGTGCCAGCAGTTCTTCTCCCCGGGGAGAGCAGTACTTC. Translated, it gives CASSSSPRGEQYF.

This clonotype has at least ten counts. The rearrangement links TRBV6-1 to TRBJ1-1; D uncertain. Germline loops: CDR1 MNHNS, CDR2 SASEGT. The CDR3 consists of 15 residues. Trimming left V 7 bases short and J 0 bases short, with 15 bases between. CDR3 sequence: CASTANVALNTEAFF. Written as DNA, the CDR3 is TGTGCCAGCACCGCAAATGTTGCTCTGAACACTGAAGCTTTCTTT.

The chain recombines TRBV9 with TRBJ1-2, with 7 bases lining up with TRBD1. The germline V gene has CDR1 SGDLS and CDR2 YYNGEE. The J segment lost 8 bases and the V segment lost 0 bases, leaving 7 bases of the junction unmatched. The CDR3 length is 14 residues. The CDR3 reads CASSVDNTGVGYTF. The CDR3 DNA reads TGTGCCAGCAGCGTAGATAACACAGGGGTCGGCTACACCTTC.

This clonotype was observed at least ten times. V and J are TRBV7-2 and TRBJ2-7; D possibly corresponds to TRBD1 (5 bases). The V gene's germline CDR1 is SGHTA and CDR2 FQGNSA. CDR3 length: 14 residues. Trimming stripped 5 bases from V and 2 bases from J, with 13 bases between. CDR3 sequence: CASSALGHPYEQYF. CDR3 sequence (DNA): TGTGCCAGCAGCGCCCTCGGACATCCCTACGAGCAGTACTTC.

This clonotype was seen ten or more times. The chain uses TRBV27 and TRBJ1-2, with 9 bases that match TRBD1. This CDR3 has 14 amino acids. J lost 4 bases, V lost 6 bases, and 6 bases had no gene match. Germline CDR1 and CDR2: MNHEY and SMNVEV (reference sequence). The CDR3 DNA is TGTGCCAGCAGCGAACAGGGGGCGAGCTATGGCTACACCTTC. This codes for CASSEQGASYGYTF.

This clonotype appeared many times. The rearrangement links TRBV20-1 to TRBJ2-5; 7 nucleotides line up with TRBD1. The CDR3 is made up of 16 amino acids. Germline V gene lookup returns CDR1 DFQATT and CDR2 SNEGSKA (reference sequence). The trim removed 2 bases at V and 4 bases at J, leaving 13 bases unmatched. Written as DNA, the CDR3 is TGCAGTGCTAGACCACCGACAGGGTCGGGTTCAGAGACCCAGTACTTC. Translated: CSARPPTGSGSETQYF.

V is TRBV27 and J is TRBJ2-7, with D possibly TRBD2 on 5 matching bases. With 6 bases removed from V and 5 bases from J, the gap between germline ends came to 20 bases. The CDR3 has 15 amino acids. From germline, CDR1 is MNHEY and CDR2 SMNVEV (reference sequence). In nucleotides, the CDR3 is TGTGCCAGCAGCTATCTCGGGGTCCTACGGCACGAGCAGTACTTC. Translated: CASSYLGVLRHEQYF.

As to this clonotype: At one of its ends the junction is not consistent with the germline gene, which may arise from a read error. The J gene is TRBJ2-1, the V gene TRBV7-3, with 9 bases that match TRBD2. The CDR3 spans 15 residues. From germline, CDR1 is SGHTA and CDR2 FQGTGA. The CDR3 loop reads CASSIRRGGDNVQFF. The CDR3 region has the DNA TGTGCCAGCAGCATTCGCCGCGGGGGGGACAATGTGCAGTTCTTC.

The J gene is TRBJ2-5, the V gene TRBV28, with TRBD2 matching 8 bases. The V segment lost 5 bases and the J segment 0 bases; nucleotides outside the gene matches: 8. Per germline, CDR1 MDHEN and CDR2 SYDVKM. The CDR3 extends over 16 amino acids. The CDR3 here is CASSPLGGGYQETQYF. As DNA, the CDR3 is TGTGCCAGCAGTCCCCTCGGGGGGGGGTACCAAGAGACCCAGTACTTC.

The chain uses TRBV2 and TRBJ1-4, with D tentatively TRBD1 (6 bases). CDR1 is SNHLY, CDR2 FYNNEI, per germline. The V end was cut by 4 bases, the J end by 8 bases, with 20 bases between. The CDR3 is 16 amino acids. The CDR3 loop is CASSGRTVLIGEKLFF. The CDR3, as DNA: TGTGCCAGCAGTGGAAGGACAGTGCTGATAGGAGAAAAACTGTTTTTT.

This clonotype was recorded at least ten times. The chain couples TRBV12-3 or TRBV12-4 to TRBJ1-5, with D tentatively TRBD1 (5 bases). CDR3 length equals 16 residues. The ends were cut back, 5 bases at V and 0 bases at J, with 14 bases in the middle. The CDR3: CASSDGRTYSNQPQHF. CDR3 nucleotide sequence: TGTGCCAGCAGTGACGGACGGACATATAGCAATCAGCCCCAGCATTTT.

This clonotype was seen ten or more times. The gene calls are TRBV28 and TRBJ1-5, with 7 bases that match TRBD1. CDR1 is MDHEN and CDR2 is SYDVKM in the germline V gene. The CDR3 loop spans 18 amino acids. The junction had 22 bases not matched to a gene; V was cut back by 4 bases and J by 10 bases. The chain's CDR3 is CASSSSPGTVLSGQPQHF. CDR3 DNA: TGTGCCAGCAGTTCGTCCCCCGGGACAGTACTATCCGGCCAACCCCAGCATTTT.

This chain uses TRBV28 with TRBJ2-1; no clear D. V was trimmed by 3 bases and J by 6 bases, leaving 12 bases between them. Germline V gene sequence: CDR1 MDHEN, CDR2 SYDVKM. The CDR3 has 14 residues. Here the CDR3 reads CASSLAIGPNEQFF. In nucleotides, the CDR3 is TGTGCCAGCAGTTTGGCCATCGGCCCCAATGAGCAGTTCTTC. The full variable domain, completed using reference TRBV28 and TRBJ2-1, is DVKVTQSSRYLVKRTGEKVFLECVQDMDHENMFWYRQDPGLGLRLIYFSYDVKMKEKGDIPEGYSVSREKKERFSLILESASTNQTSMYLCASSLAIGPNEQFFGPGTRLTVL.

The rearrangement uses TRBV20-1 and TRBJ2-5, with 8 bases matching TRBD1. Germline values: CDR1 DFQATT, CDR2 SNEGSKA (reference sequence). The CDR3 runs 14 residues. The V and J ends lost 6 bases and 1 base, in that order; junction bases with no gene match: 7. Here the CDR3 DNA reads TGCAGTGCCCAGACAGGGGTGAGCCAAGAGACCCAGTACTTC. Translation gives CSAQTGVSQETQYF.